The T cell receptor (beta chain) under discussion was sequenced for a study of vaccination and CD4 T cells after COVID-19. The treatment: roughly 10-day PBMC culture with coronavirus spike peptide pools or control peptides (ViraFEST assay). Concerning this clonotype: Its target is unknown.

Oncomine TCR Beta short-read sequencing was applied to DNA from cultured CD4+ T cells. Using its own MiXCR run on the PCR reads, TCRdb lists one record per CDR3 protein. Of 10,000 to 15,000 distinct CDR3 sequences in the sample, 35% to 50% were seen once. Sequenced material: cultured CD4+ T cells from blood. This sequence originates from a human donor with COVID-19.

The CDR3 DNA follows: TGTGCCAGCAGTGATGGGACAGGACCCTCGTACGAGCAGTACTTC. This codes for CASSDGTGPSYEQYF. This chain uses TRBV6-1 with TRBJ2-7, with 8 bases matching TRBD1. The CDR3 loop spans 15 amino acids. Germline values: CDR1 MNHNS, CDR2 SASEGT. V lost 3 bases to trimming and J lost 4 bases; unmatched junction nucleotides: 8.